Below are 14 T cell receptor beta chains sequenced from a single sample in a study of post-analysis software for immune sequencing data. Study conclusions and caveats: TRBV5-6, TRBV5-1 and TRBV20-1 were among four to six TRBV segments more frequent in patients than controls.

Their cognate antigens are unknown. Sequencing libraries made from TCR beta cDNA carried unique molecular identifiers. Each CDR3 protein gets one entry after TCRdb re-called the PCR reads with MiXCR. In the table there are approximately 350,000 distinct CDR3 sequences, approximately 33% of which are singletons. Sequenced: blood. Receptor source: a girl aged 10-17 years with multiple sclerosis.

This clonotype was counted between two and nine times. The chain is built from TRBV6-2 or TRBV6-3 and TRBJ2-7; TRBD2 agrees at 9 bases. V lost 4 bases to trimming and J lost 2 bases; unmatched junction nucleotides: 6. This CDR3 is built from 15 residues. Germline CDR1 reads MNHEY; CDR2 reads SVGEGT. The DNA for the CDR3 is TGTGCCAGCAGTTTAGAGCGGGGGGCTACCTACGAGCAGTACTTC. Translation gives CASSLERGATYEQYF.

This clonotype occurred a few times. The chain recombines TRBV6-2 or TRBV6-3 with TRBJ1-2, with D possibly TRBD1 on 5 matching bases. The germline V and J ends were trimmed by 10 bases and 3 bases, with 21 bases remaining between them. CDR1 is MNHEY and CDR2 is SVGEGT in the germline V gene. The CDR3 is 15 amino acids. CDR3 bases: TGTGCCACCTCAGCGACCGGCGACAGCCACTATGGCTACACCTTC. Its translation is CATSATGDSHYGYTF.

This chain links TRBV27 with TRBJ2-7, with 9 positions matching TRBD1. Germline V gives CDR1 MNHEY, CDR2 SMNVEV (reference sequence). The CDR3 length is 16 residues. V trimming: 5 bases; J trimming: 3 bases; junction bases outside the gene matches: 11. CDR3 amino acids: CASSPSKGTGLYEQYF. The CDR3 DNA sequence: TGTGCCAGCAGTCCTAGTAAAGGGACAGGGCTCTACGAGCAGTACTTC.

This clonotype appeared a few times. CDR3 loop: CASSQDGAGDQDTQYF. Here the CDR3 DNA reads TGTGCCAGCAGCCAAGATGGTGCAGGGGATCAGGATACGCAGTATTTT. The J gene is TRBJ2-3, the V gene TRBV14, with D perhaps matching TRBD1 (6 bases). The germline gives CDR1 SGHDN, CDR2 FVKESK. The CDR3 length is 16 residues. V lost 0 bases and J lost 6, with 16 bases in between. Combining the CDR3 with reference TRBV14 and TRBJ2-3 gives the whole variable domain EAGVTQFPSHSVIEKGQTVTLRCDPISGHDNLYWYRRVMGKEIKFLLHFVKESKQDESGMPNNRFLAERTGGTYSTLKVQPAELEDSGVYFCASSQDGAGDQDTQYFGPGTRLTVL.

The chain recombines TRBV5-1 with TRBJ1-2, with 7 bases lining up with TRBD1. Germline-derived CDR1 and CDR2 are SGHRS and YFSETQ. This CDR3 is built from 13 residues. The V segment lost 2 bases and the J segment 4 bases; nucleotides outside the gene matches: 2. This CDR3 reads CASSFRQGYGYTF. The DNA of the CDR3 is TGCGCCAGCAGCTTTAGACAGGGCTATGGCTACACCTTC.

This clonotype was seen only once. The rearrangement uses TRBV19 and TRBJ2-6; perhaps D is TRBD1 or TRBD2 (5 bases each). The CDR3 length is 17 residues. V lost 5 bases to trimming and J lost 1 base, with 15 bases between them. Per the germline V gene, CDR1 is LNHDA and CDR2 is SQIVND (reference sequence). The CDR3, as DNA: TGTGCCAGTAGTGTGGGACGGCTTAAATCTGGGGCCAACGTCCTGACTTTC. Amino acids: CASSVGRLKSGANVLTF.

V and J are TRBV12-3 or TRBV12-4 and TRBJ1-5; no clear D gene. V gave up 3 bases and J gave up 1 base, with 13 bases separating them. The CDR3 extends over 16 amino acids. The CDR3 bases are TGTGCCAGCAGTTTGGAGGGATGGGTGAGCAATCAGCCCCAGCATTTT. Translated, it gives CASSLEGWVSNQPQHF.

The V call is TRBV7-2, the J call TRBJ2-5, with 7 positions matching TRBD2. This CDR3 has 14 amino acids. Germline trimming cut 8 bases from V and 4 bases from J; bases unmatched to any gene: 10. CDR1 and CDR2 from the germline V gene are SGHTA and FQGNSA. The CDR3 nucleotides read TGTGCCAGCCATGAAGCGGGGAGACGAGAGACCCAGTACTTC. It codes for CASHEAGRRETQYF.

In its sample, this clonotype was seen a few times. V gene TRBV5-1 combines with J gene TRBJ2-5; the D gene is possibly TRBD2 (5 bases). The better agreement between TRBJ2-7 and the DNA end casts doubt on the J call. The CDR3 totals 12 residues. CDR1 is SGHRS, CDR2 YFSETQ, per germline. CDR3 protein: CASSFGEGEQYF. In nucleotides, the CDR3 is TGCGCCAGCAGCTTCGGGGAAGGCGAGCAGTACTTC.

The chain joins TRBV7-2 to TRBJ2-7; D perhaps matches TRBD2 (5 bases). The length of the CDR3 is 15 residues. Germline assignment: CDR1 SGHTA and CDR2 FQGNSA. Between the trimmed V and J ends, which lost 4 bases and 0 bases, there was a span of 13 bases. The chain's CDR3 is CASSSPSGISYEQYF. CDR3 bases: TGTGCCAGCAGCTCCCCGAGCGGTATCTCCTACGAGCAGTACTTC. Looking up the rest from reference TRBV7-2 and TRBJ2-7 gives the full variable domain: GAGVSQSPSNKVTEKGKDVELRCDPISGHTALYWYRQSLGQGLEFLIYFQGNSAPDKSGLPSDRFSAERTGGSVSTLTIQRTQQEDSAVYLCASSSPSGISYEQYFGPGTRLTVT.

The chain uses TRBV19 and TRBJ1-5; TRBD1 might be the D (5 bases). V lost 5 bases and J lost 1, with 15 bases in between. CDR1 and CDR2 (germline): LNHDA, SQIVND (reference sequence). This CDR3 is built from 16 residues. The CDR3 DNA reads TGTGCCAGTAGTCAGGCGGGGGTGCTAAGCAATCAGCCCCAGCATTTT. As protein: CASSQAGVLSNQPQHF.

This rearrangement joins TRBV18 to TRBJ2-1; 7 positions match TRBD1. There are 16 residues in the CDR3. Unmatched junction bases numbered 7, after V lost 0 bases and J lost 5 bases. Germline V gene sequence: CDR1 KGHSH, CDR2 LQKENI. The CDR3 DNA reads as TGTGCCAGCTCACCACCCACAGGGGACAAGAACAATGAGCAGTTCTTC. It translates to CASSPPTGDKNNEQFF.

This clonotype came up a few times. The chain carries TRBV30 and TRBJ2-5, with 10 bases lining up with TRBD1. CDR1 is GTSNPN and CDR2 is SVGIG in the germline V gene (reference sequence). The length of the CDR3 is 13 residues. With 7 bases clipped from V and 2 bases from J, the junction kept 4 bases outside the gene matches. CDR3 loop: CASRDRGQETQYF. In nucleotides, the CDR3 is TGTGCCTCCCGGGACAGGGGACAAGAGACCCAGTACTTC.

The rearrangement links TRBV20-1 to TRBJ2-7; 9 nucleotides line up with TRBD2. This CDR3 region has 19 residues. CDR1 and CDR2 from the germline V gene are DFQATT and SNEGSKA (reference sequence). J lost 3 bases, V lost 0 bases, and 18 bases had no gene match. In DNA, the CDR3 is TGCAGTGCTAGAGATCCAGCGGGGGGCCCAACTTTGAGTGTCTACGAGCAGTACTTC. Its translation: CSARDPAGGPTLSVYEQYF.